This is a list of T cell receptor beta chains from one sample in a study of control samples from healthy donors and cancer patients. Measured with immunoSEQ multiplex PCR; TCRdb has only the in-frame clones, and not every one. This sample has approximately 70,000 clones, with roughly 87% found just once. Sequenced material: blood. The receptors were gathered from a woman in her fifties or sixties in good health. The CDR3 runs from the conserved cysteine through the conserved F or W. The D gene is left open where the match is weak. Clone size appears in some rows only: once, few, many, or a class for an expanded clone.

clone_size	v_call	j_call	d_call	cdr3_nt	cdr3_aa
NA	TRBV29-1	TRBJ1-1	NA	TGCAGCGTTGAGGGAAACACTGAAGCTTTCTTT	CSVEGNTEAFF
few	TRBV19	TRBJ1-1	TRBD1	TGTGCCAGTAGTACCGCACCGGGACAGGGTAGGACTGAAGCTTTCTTT	CASSTAPGQGRTEAFF
NA	TRBV29-1	TRBJ2-3	NA	TGCAGCGTTGACAAAGCGGGAGATACGCAGTATTTT	CSVDKAGDTQYF
few	TRBV7-8	TRBJ1-3	NA	TGTGCCAGCAGCTTACGGACGGACTCTGGAAACACCATATATTTT	CASSLRTDSGNTIYF
NA	TRBV30	TRBJ2-7	NA	TGTGCCTGGAGTGACTCTATTGACTTCTCCTACGAGCAGTACTTC	CAWSDSIDFSYEQYF
NA	TRBV4-1	TRBJ2-7	TRBD2	TGCGCCAGCAGCCAAGATCGAACTAGCGGGAGTCTCTACGAGCAGTACTTC	CASSQDRTSGSLYEQYF
NA	TRBV5-4	TRBJ1-4	TRBD1	TGTGCCAGCAGCACGGACAGGGGGCAGTTCGAAAAACTGTTTTTT	CASSTDRGQFEKLFF
NA	TRBV14	TRBJ1-2	TRBD1	TGTGCCAGCAGCCACATACAGGGGGATGAAGGCTACACCTTC	CASSHIQGDEGYTF
NA	TRBV7-2	TRBJ1-4	NA	TGTGCCAGCAGCTTAGGGGGGGCGATGGAAGAAAAACTGTTTTTT	CASSLGGAMEEKLFF
NA	TRBV5-5	TRBJ1-1	NA	TGTGCCAGCAGCTTGGCAGGGAACACTGAAGCTTTCTTT	CASSLAGNTEAFF
NA	TRBV10-3	TRBJ2-7	NA	TGTGCCATTAAAAGTACCTACGAGCAGTACTTC	CAIKSTYEQYF
NA	TRBV10-3	TRBJ2-1	NA	TGTGCCATCAGGGAGACGAGGGTCAATGAGCAGTTCTTC	CAIRETRVNEQFF
once	TRBV9	TRBJ2-1	NA	TGTGCCAGCAGCCCAGAGGGGAAACCGACCCTCTACAATGAGCAGTTCTTC	CASSPEGKPTLYNEQFF
NA	TRBV10-2	TRBJ1-1	NA	TGCGCCAGCAGTGACTTCTCGGCGGCGAACACTGAAGCTTTCTTT	CASSDFSAANTEAFF
NA	TRBV28	TRBJ1-2	TRBD1	TGTGCCAGCAGAGGTTTCCCGGGACAGGGTTATGGCTACACCTTC	CASRGFPGQGYGYTF
NA	TRBV2	TRBJ1-1	TRBD1	TGTGCCAGCAGCCCCAGGACAGGTTGGGACACTGAAGCTTTCTTT	CASSPRTGWDTEAFF
once	TRBV19	TRBJ1-5	NA	TGTGCCAGTAGTATCCCTCCAGGGTTTAGCAATCAGCCCCAGCATTTT	CASSIPPGFSNQPQHF
NA	TRBV18	TRBJ2-3	NA	TGTGCCAGCTCACCGGGTGGGAGAGGCACAGATACGCAGTATTTT	CASSPGGRGTDTQYF
NA	TRBV19	TRBJ2-1	NA	TGTGCCAGTACCGCGGACGGAAACAATGAGCAGTTCTTC	CASTADGNNEQFF
few	TRBV5-4	TRBJ2-7	TRBD1	TGTGCCAGCAGCCGGGACAGGGTCTCCTACGAGCAGTACTTC	CASSRDRVSYEQYF
NA	TRBV6-5	TRBJ1-5	NA	TGTGCCAGCGGTAATCAGCCCCAGCATTTT	CASGNQPQHF
NA	TRBV28	TRBJ1-5	NA	TGTGCCAGCAGACCCAGTCTCGGGACCTCTGAGGGGAATAGCAATCAGCCCCAGCATTTT	CASRPSLGTSEGNSNQPQHF
NA	TRBV5-4	TRBJ2-7	NA	TGTGCCAGCAGCTTGGAGGGTGGGGGATACGAGCAGTACTTC	CASSLEGGGYEQYF
NA	TRBV25-1	TRBJ1-1	NA	TGTGCCAGCAGGAAGGGGGAATTTACTGAAGCTTTCTTT	CASRKGEFTEAFF
NA	TRBV23-1	TRBJ2-1	TRBD1	TGCGCCAGCAGTCAATCTAAAGGTGCGACAGGGGCAGAGTTCTTC	CASSQSKGATGAEFF
NA	TRBV28	TRBJ2-3	NA	TGTGCCAGCAGTCCCACGTCCGGGTTGGGCACAGATACGCAGTATTTT	CASSPTSGLGTDTQYF
NA	TRBV9	TRBJ2-4	NA	TGTGCCAGCAGCGTAGGGCACGGTCCCGAGAACATTCAGTACTTC	CASSVGHGPENIQYF
NA	TRBV9	TRBJ1-4	NA	TGTGCCAGCAGCGCCCGGGTCAATAATGAAAAACTGTTTTTT	CASSARVNNEKLFF
NA	TRBV2	TRBJ2-1	TRBD2	TGTGCCAGCAATACCCCGGGACTAGCGGGAGGGCCTCAGTTCTTC	CASNTPGLAGGPQFF
NA	TRBV7-7	TRBJ2-1	NA	TGTGCTAGCAGCTTAAAGTTGGCAGATGAGCAGTTCTTC	CASSLKLADEQFF
NA	TRBV30	TRBJ1-2	TRBD1	TGTGCCTGGAAGTTGAATACCGGGACAGGGCAGGGCTACACCTTC	CAWKLNTGTGQGYTF
NA	TRBV25-1	TRBJ2-3	NA	TGTGCCAGCAGTGAATATTGGAAAGATACGCAGTATTTT	CASSEYWKDTQYF
NA	TRBV3-1/TRBV3-2	TRBJ2-7	NA	TGTGCCAGCAGCCAAGGGGGCAGGTCCTACGAGCAGTACTTC	CASSQGGRSYEQYF
NA	TRBV5-1	TRBJ2-1	NA	TGCGCCAGCAGCCGCGGGACCTCCTACAATGAGCAGTTCTTC	CASSRGTSYNEQFF
NA	TRBV28	TRBJ1-2	NA	TGTGCCAGCAGAAGCACAGCATTTGGCTACACCTTC	CASRSTAFGYTF
NA	TRBV19	TRBJ2-2	TRBD2	TGTGCCAGTAGTCCCCGACTAGCGGGAGGCCTCACCGGGGAGCTGTTTTTT	CASSPRLAGGLTGELFF
NA	TRBV4-1	TRBJ2-3	NA	TGCGCCAGCAGCCAAGATTTTCCCCCAGATACGCAGTATTTT	CASSQDFPPDTQYF
NA	TRBV27	TRBJ2-2	NA	TGTGCCAGCAGTTGGGCGGTCACCGGGGAGCTGTTTTTT	CASSWAVTGELFF
NA	TRBV30	TRBJ2-1	TRBD2	TGTGCCTGGGGGGGGACGGGAGGCCCCTACAATGAGCAGTTCTTC	CAWGGTGGPYNEQFF
NA	TRBV6-4	TRBJ2-3	TRBD2	TGTGCCAGCAGTGCCATAGCGGGGGGCACAGATACGCAGTATTTT	CASSAIAGGTDTQYF
NA	TRBV7-8	TRBJ1-2	NA	TGTGCCAGCAGCTTCAGATGGGGGGGAGAAGGCTACACCTTC	CASSFRWGGEGYTF
NA	TRBV28	TRBJ1-4	NA	TGTGCCAGCATCTCCACAGGGTTTGATGAAAAACTGTTTTTT	CASISTGFDEKLFF
NA	TRBV30	TRBJ2-1	TRBD2	TGTGCCTGGGACCCACCGGGACTAGCGATTGATGAGCAGTTCTTC	CAWDPPGLAIDEQFF
NA	TRBV7-9	TRBJ1-6	NA	TGTGCCAGCAGCTCCACCGTAGCACCCCTCCACTTT	CASSSTVAPLHF
NA	TRBV5-1	TRBJ2-5	NA	TGCGCCAGCTCGACCGCGGGAGAGACCCAGTACTTC	CASSTAGETQYF
NA	TRBV15	TRBJ1-1	NA	TGTGCCACCAGTCCCCAGGGACTGGAAGCTTTCTTT	CATSPQGLEAFF
NA	TRBV5-1	TRBJ2-1	NA	TGCGCCAGCAGCTTCTCTAGGTACAATGAGCAGTTCTTC	CASSFSRYNEQFF
NA	TRBV9	TRBJ2-2	TRBD1	TGTGCCAGCAGCGTCGGGACAGGGGCTCAAGCCGGGGAGCTGTTTTTT	CASSVGTGAQAGELFF
NA	TRBV24-1	TRBJ1-2	NA	TGTGCCACCAGTGAAAAGGGATCTAACTATGGCTACACCTTC	CATSEKGSNYGYTF
NA	TRBV28	TRBJ1-5	NA	TGTGCCAGCAGTTATCAGAGGAGTCAGCCCCAGCATTTT	CASSYQRSQPQHF
NA	TRBV12-3/TRBV12-4	TRBJ1-3	NA	TGTGCCAGCAGTTTCGAAGGAAACACCATATATTTT	CASSFEGNTIYF
NA	TRBV7-3	TRBJ2-7	TRBD2	TGTGCCAGCAGCCCCGGACTAGCGGACGAGCAGTACTTC	CASSPGLADEQYF
NA	TRBV9	TRBJ2-5	NA	TGTGCCAGCAGCGTAGGTCTGGCGGGAGAGACCCAGTACTTC	CASSVGLAGETQYF
NA	TRBV6-5	TRBJ1-1	NA	TGTGCCAGCAGGATTGACTCTGAAGCTTTCTTT	CASRIDSEAFF
NA	TRBV5-4	TRBJ1-2	NA	TGTGCCAGCAGGGCGCAAGGTGGGGATCGCGGCTACACCTTC	CASRAQGGDRGYTF
NA	TRBV9	TRBJ2-1	TRBD1	TGTGCCAGCAGCGCCCGGGACAGGGGGCTTAATGAGCAGTTCTTC	CASSARDRGLNEQFF
NA	TRBV5-4	TRBJ1-2	TRBD1	TGTGCCAGCAGTCGACAGGGGACCTCTAACTATGGCTACACCTTC	CASSRQGTSNYGYTF
NA	TRBV27	TRBJ1-1	NA	TGTGCCAGCAGCCAAGGGAGATTAGCTTTCTTT	CASSQGRLAFF
NA	TRBV4-1	TRBJ2-7	NA	TGCGCCAGCAGCCAAGAGAGGCGGGGCTCCTACGAGCAGTACTTC	CASSQERRGSYEQYF
NA	TRBV4-1	TRBJ2-1	TRBD2	TGCGCCAGCAGCCCCCTGGGACTACTAGCGGGAGGCAATGAGCAGTTCTTC	CASSPLGLLAGGNEQFF